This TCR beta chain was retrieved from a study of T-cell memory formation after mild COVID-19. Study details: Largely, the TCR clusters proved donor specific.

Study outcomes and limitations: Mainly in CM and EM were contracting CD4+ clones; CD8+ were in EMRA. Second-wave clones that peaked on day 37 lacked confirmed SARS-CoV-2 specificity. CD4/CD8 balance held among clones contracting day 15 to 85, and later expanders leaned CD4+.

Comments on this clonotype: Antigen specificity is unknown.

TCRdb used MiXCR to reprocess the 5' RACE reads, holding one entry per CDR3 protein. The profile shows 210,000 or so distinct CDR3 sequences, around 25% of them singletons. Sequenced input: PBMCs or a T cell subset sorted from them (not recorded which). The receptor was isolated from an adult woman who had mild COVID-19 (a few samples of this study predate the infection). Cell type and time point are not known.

Here the CDR3 reads CASSRDRGTLGTQYF. The CDR3 nucleotides are TGCGCCAGCAGCCGGGACAGAGGTACCCTGGGGACCCAGTACTTC. The chain couples TRBV4-1 to TRBJ2-5, with 7 bases identical to TRBD1. The ends lost 4 bases at V and 7 bases at J; junction bases unmatched: 12. This CDR3 has 15 residues. Germline assignment: CDR1 MGHRA and CDR2 YSYEKL.